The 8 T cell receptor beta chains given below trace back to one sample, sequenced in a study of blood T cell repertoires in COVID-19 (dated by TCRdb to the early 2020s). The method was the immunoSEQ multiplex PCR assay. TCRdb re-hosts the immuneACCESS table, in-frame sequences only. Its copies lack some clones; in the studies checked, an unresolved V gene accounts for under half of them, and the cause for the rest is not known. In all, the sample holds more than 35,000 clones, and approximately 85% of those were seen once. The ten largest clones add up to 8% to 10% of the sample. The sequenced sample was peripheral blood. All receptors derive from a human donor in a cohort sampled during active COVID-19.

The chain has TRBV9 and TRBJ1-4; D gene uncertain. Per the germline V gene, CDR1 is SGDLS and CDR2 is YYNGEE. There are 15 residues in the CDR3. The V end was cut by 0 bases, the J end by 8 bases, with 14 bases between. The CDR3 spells CASSVGPLGVEKLFF. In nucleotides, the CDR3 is TGTGCCAGCAGCGTAGGGCCCTTAGGAGTGGAAAAACTGTTTTTT.

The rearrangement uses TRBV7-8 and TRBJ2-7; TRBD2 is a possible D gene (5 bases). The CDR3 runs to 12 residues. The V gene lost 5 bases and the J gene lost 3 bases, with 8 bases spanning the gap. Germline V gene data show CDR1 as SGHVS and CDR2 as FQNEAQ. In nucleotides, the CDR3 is TGTGCCAGCAGCCGAGGAGGCTACGAGCAGTACTTC. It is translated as CASSRGGYEQYF.

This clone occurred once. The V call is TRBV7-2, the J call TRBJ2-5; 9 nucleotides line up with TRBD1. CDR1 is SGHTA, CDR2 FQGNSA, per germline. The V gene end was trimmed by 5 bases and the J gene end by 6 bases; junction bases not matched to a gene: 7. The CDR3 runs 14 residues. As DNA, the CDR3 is TGTGCCAGCAGCCCGGGACAGGGTCCGAAGACCCAGTACTTC. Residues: CASSPGQGPKTQYF.

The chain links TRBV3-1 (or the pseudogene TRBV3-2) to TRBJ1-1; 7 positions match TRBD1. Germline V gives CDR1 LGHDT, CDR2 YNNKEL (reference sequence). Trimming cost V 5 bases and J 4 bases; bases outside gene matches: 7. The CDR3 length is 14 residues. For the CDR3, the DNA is TGTGCCAGCAGCGTCCCGGGACAGAGCACTGAAGCTTTCTTT. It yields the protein CASSVPGQSTEAFF.

The CDR3, as DNA: TGCAGCGTTGAAGTCACACAGGGTCTCGAGCAGTACTTC. Translation: CSVEVTQGLEQYF. The rearrangement joins TRBV29-1 to TRBJ2-7, with a possible D match to TRBD1 (6 bases). This CDR3 has 13 amino acids. The germline V and J ends were trimmed by 1 base and 6 bases, with 13 bases remaining between them. The germline CDR1 and CDR2 sequences are SQVTM and ANQGSEA.

The CDR3 bases are TGTGCCAGCAGCTTAGCGTTGGCTAGCTCCTATAATTCACCCCTCCACTTT. Translated, it gives CASSLALASSYNSPLHF. V usage is TRBV7-2 and J usage is TRBJ1-6; D is ambiguous. The ends were cut back, 0 bases at V and 0 bases at J, with 9 bases in the middle. From germline, CDR1 is SGHTA and CDR2 FQGNSA. The CDR3 is 17 residues long.

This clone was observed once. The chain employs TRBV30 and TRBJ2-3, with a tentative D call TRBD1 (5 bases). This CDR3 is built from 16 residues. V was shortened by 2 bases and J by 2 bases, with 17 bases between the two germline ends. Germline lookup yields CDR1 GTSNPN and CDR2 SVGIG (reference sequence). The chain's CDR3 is CAWSKKARVDTDTQYF. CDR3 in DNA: TGTGCCTGGAGTAAAAAGGCCAGGGTGGACACAGATACGCAGTATTTT.

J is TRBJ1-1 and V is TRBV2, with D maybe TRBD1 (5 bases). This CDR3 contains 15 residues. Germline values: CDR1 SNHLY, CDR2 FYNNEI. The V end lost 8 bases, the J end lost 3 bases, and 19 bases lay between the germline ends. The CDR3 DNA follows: TGTGCCAGCCGACTCCAGGGTACCCTTGACACTGAAGCTTTCTTT. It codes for CASRLQGTLDTEAFF.